This record looks at one T cell receptor (beta chain) sequence and its context. Its cognate antigen is unknown. The CDR3 has 14 residues. J lost 8 bases, V lost 8 bases, and 12 bases had no gene match. Germline CDR1 and CDR2: MNHEY and SVGAGI. This sample stems from a study of T cell responses to AZD1222 COVID-19 vaccine. The assay was immunoSEQ multiplex PCR, and TCRdb's table has in-frame clones only and misses some. Of 95,000 to 150,000 clones in the sample, roughly 91% were seen once. Whole-study results and caveats: Only a handful of AZD1222 recipients were seropositive at baseline.

This chain joins TRBV6-5 and TRBJ2-1; the match to TRBD2 covers 7 bases. Specimen: peripheral blood, collected on day 0 of MenACWY control vaccination. The sequence derives from an adult in good health. The chain's CDR3 is CASRRGGSVDEQFF. The CDR3 DNA sequence: TGTGCCAGCCGGAGAGGCGGGAGTGTTGATGAGCAGTTCTTC.